This TCR beta chain came from a study of T cell responses to AZD1222 COVID-19 vaccine. Study information: Second-dose schedules of about 4 or about 12 weeks were combined. Broader study findings: Unmutated regions of variants are reportedly targeted by nearly half of spike-specific TCRs. Clonal diversity was possibly underestimated, and the donors were mostly white British, with more females.

Note on this clone: Its antigen remains unknown.

Clones were read by immunoSEQ multiplex PCR, and TCRdb kept only the in-frame ones, dropping some. The sample records some 100,000 clones, 90% to 95% being singletons. Unmatched junction bases numbered 3, after V lost 3 bases and J lost 2 bases. This CDR3 region has 15 residues. The germline V gene has CDR1 MNHNS and CDR2 SASEGT. This chain joins TRBV6-1 and TRBJ1-2, with TRBD1 matching 10 bases. Sequenced here: peripheral blood, sampled on day 0 of AZD1222 vaccination. This clonotype originated in an adult in good health. The CDR3 sequence: CASSDRDRGNYGYTF. The CDR3 nucleotides read TGTGCCAGCAGTGACCGGGACAGGGGAAACTATGGCTACACCTTC.